This TCR beta chain was identified in a study of blood T cell repertoires in COVID-19. In the original workflow: Estimates of nucleated cell counts were drawn from the amplification of reference gene primers. Profiled with immunoSEQ multiplex PCR; TCRdb holds only in-frame clones, not every one. V and J calls and clone size come straight from that table; D and trimming were deduced from the DNA. Found here are roughly 280,000 clones, around 91% of them singletons; the top ten hold under 2.5%. CDR1 PRHDT and CDR2 FYEKMQ come from the germline V gene (reference sequence). The CDR3 spans 15 residues. V was trimmed by 3 bases and J by 2 bases, leaving 14 bases between them.

Input material: PBMCs or T cells enriched from blood (not recorded which). The source of this sequence is a woman between 18 and 29 years old who had recovered from COVID-19. This sequence joins TRBV13 and TRBJ2-7; possibly TRBD2 for D (5 bases). This CDR3 is CASSLRRVGAYEQYF. The CDR3 DNA is TGTGCCAGCAGCTTGAGGCGGGTGGGAGCCTACGAGCAGTACTTC.